This TCR beta chain was observed in a study of a mutant IDH1 vaccine in newly diagnosed glioma. Indicated time point: week 5, during vaccination. In the vaccine, a single dose held 300 ug of the mutant IDH1 20-mer peptide, along with topical imiquimod. Donors had new IDH1-mutant astrocytomas of WHO grade 3 or 4 (ATRX-lost). A remark on this clone: Its cognate antigen is unknown.

Produced via immunoSEQ multiplex PCR; TCRdb's table is partial and in-frame only. Of around 38,000 clones detected, roughly 80% appear once; the ten largest clones hold approximately 24%. The CDR3 sequence is 14 residues long. Between the trimmed V and J ends, which lost 5 bases and 4 bases, there was a span of 17 bases. The V gene's germline CDR1 is GTSNPN and CDR2 SVGIG (reference sequence). Study results and caveats: Researchers report vaccine-induced immune responses in about 93% of patients.

The material sequenced was PBMCs, taken from a glioma patient whose treatment included an IDH1 peptide vaccine. The chain couples TRBV30 to TRBJ1-2; a weak D match, TRBD1 (6 bases). This sequence was found in a man younger than 45 with glioma. CDR3 sequence: CAWYREMRTYGYTF. CDR3 nucleotide sequence: TGTGCCTGGTACAGGGAAATGAGGACCTATGGCTACACCTTC. Based on the CDR3 plus reference TRBV30 and TRBJ1-2, the full variable domain is SQTIHQWPATLVQPVGSPLSLECTVEGTSNPNLYWYRQAAGRGLQLLFYSVGIGQISSEVPQNLSASRPQDRQFILSSKKLLLSDSGFYLCAWYREMRTYGYTFGSGTRLTVV.